This T cell receptor beta chain was recovered during a study of cytomegalovirus exposure and HLA in healthy donors. Whole-study results and caveats: In a later analysis, TCR association rates varied by HLA locus: DRB1 most, HLA-C fewest. CMV antigen specificity of a few CMV-associated chains was confirmed in vitro. Donors were assumed by presence/absence analyses to have roughly uniform sequencing depth.

13 Jbeta primers and 60 Vbeta primers were used for the PCR. The table came from immunoSEQ multiplex PCR; TCRdb's copy has only in-frame clones and leaves some out. The sample gives more than 100,000 clones, about three quarters of which show up once; approximately 3.5% is in the top ten. CDR1 and CDR2 (germline): LNHDA, SQIVND (reference sequence). The CDR3 totals 15 residues. V was trimmed by 3 bases and J by 5 bases, leaving 16 bases between them. Regarding this clone: The antigen is not known.

The V call is TRBV19, the J call TRBJ2-5; TRBD1 is a possible D gene (7 bases). This sequence was found in a woman in her 30s in good health and CMV-seropositive. Sequenced material: PBMCs. As DNA, the CDR3 is TGTGCCAGTAGTATCGGATCAGGGGGGCGGGAGACCCAGTACTTC. Its translation is CASSIGSGGRETQYF.